The present T cell receptor beta chain was sequenced within a study of blood T cell repertoires in COVID-19 (dated by TCRdb to 2019 to 2021). For context, the study as a whole: The collaborator samples originated in the United States, Italy and Spain and spanned the acute and convalescent phases of COVID-19. The prospective study material was composed of cDNA or gDNA derived from T cells, B-cell-depleted T cells, or PBMCs. The dataset comprised deeply sampled blood TCRbeta repertoires from subjects exposed to, actively infected with, or recovered from COVID-19. The repertoires were made available in a free public database intended to serve as a resource for research on the immune response to SARS-CoV-2. Samples were obtained from the ongoing ImmuneRACE study (first 160 participants) and from approximately 1,200 subjects provided by 6 global collaborators. The sample metadata nearly always contained a de-identified subject ID, COVID-19 status, age in years and sex. Where HLA class I and class II types were available, the types were taken from metadata supplied by the sample provider, not from assay-based typing.

TCRbeta CDR3 regions were amplified from genomic DNA by means of the immunoSEQ Assay, a bias-controlled multiplex PCR. In the authors' own workflow: The number of nucleated cells in each sample was estimated from the amplification of reference gene primers within the assay. Sequence reads were collapsed and filtered to measure the absolute abundance of every unique TCRbeta CDR3 rearrangement. For each sample, productive Simpson clonality was calculated as the square root of Simpson's diversity index across productive rearrangements. Sourced from immuneACCESS, this table was stored by TCRdb with only in-frame sequences that have V and J called. A share of the clones is absent; for the studies checked, an unresolved V gene accounts for under half, and the remainder has no known explanation. For V, J and clone size, that table is used; D and trimming come from the DNA. The sample records 68,000 or so clones, about 80% of which are singletons. The ten largest clones add up to over 25% of the sample.

Whole blood was collected in K2EDTA tubes by collaborating institutions according to the institutions' own protocols. Collaborator samples were shipped for TCRbeta analysis as frozen whole blood, isolated PBMCs, or DNA extracted from either sample type. Findings and caveats that apply to the study as a whole: How much clinical and demographic metadata was included differed by source and by participant, and the metadata was provided uncurated.

Spanning cysteine to phenylalanine, the CDR3 consists of 15 amino acids. Solely the CDR3 DNA is kept, with 45 bases framed from the first base. After removal of 6 bases from V and 2 bases from J, the junction retains 7 bases not matched to a gene. CDR1 MNHEY and CDR2 SVGEGT were looked up in the germline V gene. This clone was counted only a few times. What this receptor recognizes is not known. Within one base of it there is no much larger clone, and no base qualities were kept. The TCR originated in a human donor in a cohort sampled during active COVID-19. The sequencing input was peripheral blood. This chain is built from TRBV6-2 or TRBV6-3 and TRBJ2-7, and 10 junction bases match TRBD2. The CDR3 amino acid sequence is: CASSKLAGEAYEQYF. In nucleotides, the sequence is TGTGCCAGCAGCAAGCTAGCGGGAGAAGCCTACGAGCAGTACTTC.